This T cell receptor beta chain was sequenced during a study of blood T cell repertoires in COVID-19. Turning to the study itself: Whether acute or convalescent, the COVID-19 samples came from the United States, Italy and Spain. PBMCs, B-cell-depleted T cells, or T cells were the source of the cDNA or gDNA that made up the material.

This CDR3 has 14 residues. Germline V gene sequence: CDR1 SGHRS, CDR2 YFSETQ. The junction had 3 bases not matched to a gene; V was cut back by 4 bases and J by 9 bases. In this sample, this clone turned up once. Produced via immunoSEQ multiplex PCR; TCRdb's table is partial and in-frame only. The sample yields around 200,000 clones, 85% to 90% seen once. Participants spanned ages about 18 to 100 years and resided in roughly 26 US areas. Cohort 3 recovered donors had two negative PCRs, clearance, or symptom resolution. The V gene is TRBV5-1, the J gene TRBJ2-1; 14 nucleotides agree with TRBD2. The sequenced material came from PBMCs or T cells enriched from blood (not recorded which). This TCR derives from a man aged 30-40 years who had recovered from COVID-19. The CDR3 here is CASSRTSGGIEQFF. The CDR3 DNA reads TGCGCCAGCAGCCGGACTAGCGGGGGGATTGAGCAGTTCTTC.